The 24 T cell receptor beta chains below come from one sample, sequenced in a study of T cells after somatic rescue of genetic block. Data came from immunoSEQ multiplex PCR; TCRdb stores just in-frame clones and leaves some out. The repertoire holds 55,000 to 70,000 clones, with around 92% as singletons. The specimen was peripheral blood mononuclear cells (PBMCs). The receptors stem from a man in his forties.

The genes are TRBV28 and TRBJ2-7; 7 bases line up with TRBD1. The length of the CDR3 is 12 residues. Germline trimming cut 5 bases from V and 7 bases from J; bases unmatched to any gene: 5. The germline V gene encodes CDR1 MDHEN and CDR2 SYDVKM. DNA of the CDR3: TGTGCCAGCAGTCTCGGGACAGCAGAGCAGTACTTC. Encoded protein: CASSLGTAEQYF. Together with reference TRBV28 and TRBJ2-7, the CDR3 gives the full variable domain: DVKVTQSSRYLVKRTGEKVFLECVQDMDHENMFWYRQDPGLGLRLIYFSYDVKMKEKGDIPEGYSVSREKKERFSLILESASTNQTSMYLCASSLGTAEQYFGPGTRLTVT.

The chain links TRBV5-1 to TRBJ2-2; 8 nucleotides line up with TRBD1. From germline, CDR1 is SGHRS and CDR2 YFSETQ. V shed 4 bases and J 4 bases; nucleotides not matched to a gene: 6. The CDR3 totals 15 residues. This CDR3 reads CASSVPGTGTGELFF. CDR3 in DNA: TGCGCCAGCAGCGTCCCTGGGACAGGCACCGGGGAGCTGTTTTTT.

The chain combines TRBV9 with TRBJ2-1, with 14 nucleotides matching TRBD2. V shed 4 bases, J shed 0 bases, and the junction held 9 bases outside the gene matches. The CDR3 length is 19 residues. The germline V gene encodes CDR1 SGDLS and CDR2 YYNGEE. The CDR3 DNA reads TGTGCCAGCAGCTCTCATGCCGGGACTAGCGGGAGCTCCTACAATGAGCAGTTCTTC. Encoded protein: CASSSHAGTSGSSYNEQFF.

The chain carries TRBV28 and TRBJ2-7; 9 nucleotides match TRBD2. The CDR3 is 15 amino acids. In germline, CDR1 is MDHEN, CDR2 SYDVKM. The V gene end was trimmed by 5 bases and the J gene end by 3 bases; junction bases not matched to a gene: 8. Here the CDR3 DNA reads TGTGCCAGCAGTGGTCTAATAGCGGGAGTCTACGAGCAGTACTTC. Translating gives CASSGLIAGVYEQYF. The full variable domain, completed using reference TRBV28 and TRBJ2-7, is DVKVTQSSRYLVKRTGEKVFLECVQDMDHENMFWYRQDPGLGLRLIYFSYDVKMKEKGDIPEGYSVSREKKERFSLILESASTNQTSMYLCASSGLIAGVYEQYFGPGTRLTVT.

DNA for the CDR3: TGTGCCAGCTCACCGAATACAGGGGCGGCGGAGACCCAGTACTTC. Its translation is CASSPNTGAAETQYF. V usage is TRBV18 and J usage is TRBJ2-5; 7 bases fit TRBD1. Looked up from germline, CDR1 is KGHSH and CDR2 is LQKENI. The CDR3 runs 15 residues. V gave up 3 bases and J gave up 5 bases; unmatched junction bases: 9.

CDR3 amino acids: CASSIHGETQYF. The CDR3 DNA follows: TGTGCCAGTAGTATACACGGGGAGACCCAGTACTTC. This chain joins TRBV19 and TRBJ2-5; D is unresolved. Germline values: CDR1 LNHDA, CDR2 SQIVND (reference sequence). This CDR3 spans 12 amino acids. The V end was cut by 2 bases, the J end by 5 bases, with 6 bases between.

The chain links TRBV2 to TRBJ2-7; D is perhaps TRBD1 (6 bases). Germline CDR1 SNHLY, CDR2 FYNNEI. Trimming took off 6 bases at V and 5 bases at J, with 17 bases between the two ends. This CDR3 has 14 amino acids. The chain's CDR3 is CASRGTRRNHEQYF. For the CDR3, the DNA is TGTGCCAGCAGGGGGACACGCCGAAACCACGAGCAGTACTTC.

The chain has TRBV10-3 and TRBJ2-7, with TRBD2 matching over 14 bases. J lost 3 bases, V lost 6 bases, and 4 bases had no gene match. The CDR3 totals 15 residues. Germline CDR1 and CDR2: ENHRY and SYGVKD. The CDR3 here is CAISAGTSGGYEQYF. The CDR3 nucleotides are TGTGCCATCAGCGCCGGGACTAGCGGGGGCTACGAGCAGTACTTC.

CDR3 nucleotide sequence: TGTGCCAGTAGCCCTCAGGGTTACGAGCAGTACTTC. Protein: CASSPQGYEQYF. V usage is TRBV19 and J usage is TRBJ2-7; D perhaps matches TRBD1 (5 bases). V shed 6 bases and J shed 4 bases, with 10 bases lying between them. CDR1 and CDR2 (germline): LNHDA, SQIVND (reference sequence). This CDR3 is 12 amino acids long.

The chain recombines TRBV19 with TRBJ2-7, with TRBD2 matching 7 bases. Germline CDR1 reads LNHDA; CDR2 reads SQIVND (reference sequence). The CDR3 length is 15 residues. With 6 bases clipped from V and 0 bases from J, the junction kept 8 bases outside the gene matches. The CDR3 reads CASRAGTTGSYEQYF. The CDR3 coding sequence is TGTGCCAGTAGAGCCGGGACTACCGGCTCCTACGAGCAGTACTTC.

V is TRBV5-5 and J is TRBJ2-1, with 8 positions matching TRBD2. The junction had 6 bases not matched to a gene; V was cut back by 2 bases and J by 5 bases. The CDR3 has 15 residues. Germline CDR1 SGHKS, CDR2 YYEKEE (reference sequence). This chain's CDR3 is CASSFPPGGNNEQFF. CDR3 nucleotide sequence: TGTGCCAGCAGCTTCCCTCCGGGAGGGAACAATGAGCAGTTCTTC.

This chain links TRBV7-2 with TRBJ1-2; D gene uncertain. CDR3 length equals 15 residues. Trimming removed 2 bases at V and 8 bases at J, with 18 bases between. The germline CDR1 and CDR2 sequences are SGHTA and FQGNSA. For the CDR3, the DNA is TGTGCCAGCAGCTTAACACTCGGCACCTTGGGAGGCTACACCTTC. This sequence encodes CASSLTLGTLGGYTF.

The chain has TRBV6-1 and TRBJ2-7, with 13 bases fitting TRBD2. Germline trimming cut 4 bases from V and 4 bases from J; bases unmatched to any gene: 4. The CDR3 is 15 amino acids. Germline assignment: CDR1 MNHNS and CDR2 SASEGT. CDR3 sequence: CASSAGTSGDYEQYF. CDR3 DNA sequence: TGTGCCAGCAGTGCCGGGACTAGCGGGGATTACGAGCAGTACTTC.

The V and J genes are TRBV7-8 and TRBJ2-1; 9 bases are a match to TRBD2. Losses at the gene ends were 6 bases for V and 7 bases for J; bases not matched to a gene: 4. This CDR3 region has 13 residues. Germline V gene data show CDR1 as SGHVS and CDR2 as FQNEAQ. The CDR3 nucleotides are TGTGCCAGCAGGGGGACTAGCTGGAATGAGCAGTTCTTC. It specifies CASRGTSWNEQFF.

This clone was observed once. The rearrangement joins TRBV7-9 to TRBJ2-1; 15 positions agree with TRBD2. This CDR3 comprises 19 residues. Germline CDR1 reads SEHNR; CDR2 reads FQNEAQ (reference sequence). V lost 3 bases to trimming and J lost 3 bases; unmatched junction nucleotides: 9. The CDR3 DNA reads TGTGCCAGCAGCTTGGGGACTAGCGGGAGGAGGGCCTACTACAATGAGCAGTTCTTC. Amino acids: CASSLGTSGRRAYYNEQFF. Together with reference TRBV7-9 and TRBJ2-1, the CDR3 gives the full variable domain: DTGVSQNPRHKITKRGQNVTFRCDPISEHNRLYWYRQTLGQGPEFLTYFQNEAQLEKSRLLSDRFSAERPKGSFSTLEIQRTEQGDSAMYLCASSLGTSGRRAYYNEQFFGPGTRLTVL.

The V gene is TRBV4-1, the J gene TRBJ1-1; TRBD1 aligns across 7 bases. Germline V gene data show CDR1 as MGHRA and CDR2 as YSYEKL. V lost 2 bases and J lost 5; bases outside the gene matches: 8. This CDR3 spans 15 amino acids. As DNA, the CDR3 is TGCGCCAGCAGCCAACCCGGGAGGGGGCCGACTGAAGCTTTCTTT. This encodes CASSQPGRGPTEAFF.

The chain is built from TRBV5-1 and TRBJ2-3; D is unclear. The CDR3 extends over 13 amino acids. Deletions cut 4 bases from V and 0 bases from J, with 6 bases between. Germline V gene data show CDR1 as SGHRS and CDR2 as YFSETQ. The CDR3 nucleotides are TGCGCCAGCAGCAGCCCTAGCACAGATACGCAGTATTTT. Protein sequence: CASSSPSTDTQYF.

V and J are TRBV21-1 and TRBJ2-2; no check of the table's D call, TRBD2, against the DNA was made. TRBV21-1 corresponds to a pseudogene. This CDR3 is built from 15 residues. The CDR3 nucleotides read TGTGCCAGCAGGGCGGGACCCACGAACACCGGGGAGCTGTTTTTT. It codes for CASRAGPTNTGELFF.

This sequence joins TRBV18 and TRBJ1-5; TRBD1 aligns across 9 bases. Germline values: CDR1 KGHSH, CDR2 LQKENI. V dropped 3 bases and J dropped 6; count of bases not matched to a gene: 9. The CDR3 totals 16 residues. CDR3 region: CASSPTGQGTSQPQHF. As DNA, the CDR3 is TGTGCCAGCTCACCGACCGGACAGGGGACGAGTCAGCCCCAGCATTTT.

This chain links TRBV18 with TRBJ1-4; a weak D match, TRBD1 (6 bases). CDR3 length equals 16 residues. Germline loops: CDR1 KGHSH, CDR2 LQKENI. The V and J ends lost 3 bases and 0 bases respectively, with 11 bases between them. CDR3 residues: CASSPVRGSTNEKLFF. The CDR3, as DNA: TGTGCCAGCTCACCCGTCAGGGGATCAACTAATGAAAAACTGTTTTTT. The variable domain in full, completed from reference TRBV18 and TRBJ1-4, reads NAGVMQNPRHLVRRRGQEARLRCSPMKGHSHVYWYRQLPEEGLKFMVYLQKENIIDESGMPKERFSAEFPKEGPSILRIQQVVRGDSAAYFCASSPVRGSTNEKLFFGSGTQLSVL.

V is TRBV6-5 and J is TRBJ1-3, with D tentatively TRBD1 (6 bases). V lost 5 bases and J 7 bases, leaving 18 bases between the germline ends. This CDR3 contains 15 residues. CDR1 MNHEY and CDR2 SVGAGI come from the germline V gene. The CDR3: CASSRTVPPGNTIYF. The CDR3 DNA reads as TGTGCCAGCAGTAGGACAGTGCCCCCGGGTAACACCATATATTTT.

This sequence joins TRBV10-3 and TRBJ2-1; 13 bases agree with TRBD2. With V trimmed by 2 bases and J by 7 bases, 5 bases remained unmatched. CDR3 size: 16 residues. CDR1 is ENHRY, CDR2 SYGVKD, per germline. CDR3 sequence reads: CAISEGTSGTTNEQFF. CDR3 sequence (DNA): TGTGCCATCAGTGAGGGGACTAGCGGGACCACTAATGAGCAGTTCTTC.

DNA of the CDR3: TGTGCTAGTGCCTCATCAGGAGCAGGGGGCTACGAGCAGTACTTC. Protein product: CASASSGAGGYEQYF. J is TRBJ2-7 and V is TRBV12-5; the match to TRBD1 covers 7 bases. There are 15 residues in the CDR3. Germline values: CDR1 LGHNT, CDR2 FRNRAP. V trimming: 7 bases; J trimming: 3 bases; junction bases outside the gene matches: 12.

The rearrangement links TRBV28 to TRBJ2-3; 9 nucleotides line up with TRBD2. CDR1 is MDHEN, CDR2 SYDVKM, per germline. This CDR3 contains 16 residues. The V segment lost 3 bases and the J segment 5 bases; nucleotides outside the gene matches: 9. CDR3 nucleotide sequence: TGTGCCAGCAGTTTTGGTTCAGCGGGAGGCCAAGATACGCAGTATTTT. Its translation: CASSFGSAGGQDTQYF.